The 13 T cell receptor beta chains below all came from one sample that was sequenced in a study of blood T cell repertoires in COVID-19. The repertoire was sequenced with immunoSEQ multiplex PCR; TCRdb's copy has only in-frame clones and lacks some. Of approximately 60,000 clones listed, about nine tenths are singletons. Sequences were obtained from peripheral blood. The receptors were gathered from a man between 45 and 60 years old with active COVID-19.

This chain connects TRBV5-6 to TRBJ2-6; 8 bases align to TRBD1. The CDR3 runs 19 residues. Looked up from germline, CDR1 is SGHDT and CDR2 is YYEEEE. V lost 4 bases to trimming and J lost 4 bases; unmatched junction nucleotides: 16. The CDR3: CASSQRDRQIFGGANVLTF. CDR3 in DNA: TGTGCCAGCAGCCAGAGGGACAGGCAAATCTTCGGAGGGGCCAACGTCCTGACTTTC.

This clone was seen once. The chain is built from TRBV28 and TRBJ1-5; D possibly corresponds to TRBD1 (5 bases). CDR3 size: 18 residues. Trimming took 2 bases from V and 4 from J, leaving 21 bases between them. CDR1 MDHEN and CDR2 SYDVKM come from the germline V gene. In DNA form, the CDR3 reads TGTGCCAGCAGTTTAAGGTTTCGGTTCCTCGGGGGGAATCAGCCCCAGCATTTT. This codes for CASSLRFRFLGGNQPQHF.

V and J are TRBV30 and TRBJ1-4; TRBD1 matches 9 bases. The length of the CDR3 is 15 residues. The germline CDR1 and CDR2 sequences are GTSNPN and SVGIG (reference sequence). V trimming: 5 bases; J trimming: 6 bases; junction bases outside the gene matches: 10. CDR3 in amino acids: CAWGLGDREDEKLFF. The CDR3, as DNA: TGTGCCTGGGGGTTAGGGGACAGGGAGGATGAAAAACTGTTTTTT.

This sequence joins TRBV6-6 and TRBJ1-6, with 8 bases fitting TRBD1. The CDR3 runs 14 residues. Trimming at V came to 2 bases and at J to 7 bases, leaving 1 base not matched to a gene. Germline V gene sequence: CDR1 MNHNY, CDR2 SVGAGI (reference sequence). In DNA form, the CDR3 reads TGTGCCAGCAGTTACGACAGGGGAAATTCACCCCTCCACTTT. Translating it yields CASSYDRGNSPLHF.

The chain recombines TRBV6-6 with TRBJ2-7; no definite D call. V lost 2 bases, J lost 1 base, and 12 bases lay in between. The CDR3 length is 15 residues. Germline assignment: CDR1 MNHNY and CDR2 SVGAGI (reference sequence). The CDR3 spells CASSYGTAKSYEQYF. The CDR3 DNA reads as TGTGCCAGCAGTTACGGAACAGCAAAATCCTACGAGCAGTACTTC.

The chain links TRBV5-1 to TRBJ1-1; TRBD1 matches at 11 bases. Germline CDR1 and CDR2: SGHRS and YFSETQ. The CDR3 extends over 15 amino acids. Trimming removed 4 bases from V and 4 bases from J; junction bases left unmatched: 6. CDR3 sequence: CASSRTGTGGTEAFF. The CDR3 DNA follows: TGCGCCAGCAGCAGAACCGGGACAGGGGGCACTGAAGCTTTCTTT.

The gene calls are TRBV18 and TRBJ2-7; 7 nucleotides agree with TRBD1. With V trimmed by 4 bases and J by 6 bases, 9 bases remained unmatched. Germline assignment: CDR1 KGHSH and CDR2 LQKENI. The CDR3 is 14 residues long. CDR3 nucleotide sequence: TGTGCCAGCTCACTAGACAGGGTGGTCGCCGAGCAGTACTTC. It codes for CASSLDRVVAEQYF. The entire variable domain, with the rest obtained from reference TRBV18 and TRBJ2-7, is as follows: NAGVMQNPRHLVRRRGQEARLRCSPMKGHSHVYWYRQLPEEGLKFMVYLQKENIIDESGMPKERFSAEFPKEGPSILRIQQVVRGDSAAYFCASSLDRVVAEQYFGPGTRLTVT.

The chain couples TRBV15 to TRBJ2-1; TRBD1 matches 9 bases. The ends lost 3 bases at V and 7 bases at J; junction bases unmatched: 10. Germline V CDR1 and CDR2: LNHNV, YYDKDF (reference sequence). This CDR3 spans 16 amino acids. This CDR3 is CATSRGGTGLRNEQFF. In DNA form, the CDR3 reads TGTGCCACCAGCAGGGGAGGGACAGGGCTTCGGAATGAGCAGTTCTTC.

The count of this clone is one. The chain is built from TRBV19 and TRBJ1-5, with D unresolved. Trimming took 4 bases from V and 3 from J, leaving 7 bases between them. The V gene's germline CDR1 is LNHDA and CDR2 SQIVND (reference sequence). This CDR3 comprises 13 residues. Here the CDR3 reads CASSTRDNQPQHF. In DNA, the CDR3 is TGTGCCAGTAGTACACGGGACAATCAGCCCCAGCATTTT. Drawing the rest from reference TRBV19 and TRBJ1-5, the complete variable domain is DGGITQSPKYLFRKEGQNVTLSCEQNLNHDAMYWYRQDPGQGLRLIYYSQIVNDFQKGDIAEGYSVSREKKESFPLTVTSAQKNPTAFYLCASSTRDNQPQHFGDGTRLSIL.

The rearrangement links TRBV10-2 to TRBJ1-2; 7 bases are shared with TRBD1. Germline-derived CDR1 and CDR2 are WSHSY and SAAADI. The CDR3 is made up of 17 amino acids. V shed 0 bases and J 6 bases; nucleotides not matched to a gene: 13. CDR3 loop: CASSESYERGRSDGYTF. DNA of the CDR3: TGCGCCAGCAGTGAGTCCTACGAAAGGGGGCGGTCTGATGGCTACACCTTC.

V usage is TRBV11-2 and J usage is TRBJ2-2; D possibly corresponds to TRBD2 (6 bases). This CDR3 region has 15 residues. The germline CDR1 and CDR2 sequences are SGHAT and FQNNGV. Deletions cut 5 bases from V and 6 bases from J, with 16 bases between. The CDR3 sequence is CASSSPAGTAGELFF. CDR3 nucleotides: TGTGCCAGCAGCAGTCCCGCGGGGACTGCCGGGGAGCTGTTTTTT.

In regard to this clone: The sample contains more than one DNA sequence encoding this CDR3. This chain connects TRBV5-1 to TRBJ2-5; 8 bases are shared with TRBD1. The germline gives CDR1 SGHRS, CDR2 YFSETQ. V gave up 0 bases and J gave up 4 bases; unmatched junction bases: 5. The CDR3 is 15 amino acids. DNA for the CDR3: TGCGCCAGCAGCTTGGGGCAGGGGGCTGGAGAGACCCAGTACTTC. Its translation: CASSLGQGAGETQYF. Full variable domain (outside the CDR3, taken from reference TRBV5-1 and TRBJ2-5): KAGVTQTPRYLIKTRGQQVTLSCSPISGHRSVSWYQQTPGQGLQFLFEYFSETQRNKGNFPGRFSGRQFSNSRSEMNVSTLELGDSALYLCASSLGQGAGETQYFGPGTRLLVL.

This clone was detected ten times or more. This chain uses TRBV27 with TRBJ2-2; 8 positions match TRBD2. Germline V gives CDR1 MNHEY, CDR2 SMNVEV (reference sequence). The length of the CDR3 is 16 residues. V shed 3 bases and J 6 bases; nucleotides not matched to a gene: 9. This CDR3 reads CASSFPDGRAAGELFF. The CDR3 DNA reads TGTGCCAGCAGTTTCCCTGACGGGAGGGCCGCCGGGGAGCTGTTTTTT.